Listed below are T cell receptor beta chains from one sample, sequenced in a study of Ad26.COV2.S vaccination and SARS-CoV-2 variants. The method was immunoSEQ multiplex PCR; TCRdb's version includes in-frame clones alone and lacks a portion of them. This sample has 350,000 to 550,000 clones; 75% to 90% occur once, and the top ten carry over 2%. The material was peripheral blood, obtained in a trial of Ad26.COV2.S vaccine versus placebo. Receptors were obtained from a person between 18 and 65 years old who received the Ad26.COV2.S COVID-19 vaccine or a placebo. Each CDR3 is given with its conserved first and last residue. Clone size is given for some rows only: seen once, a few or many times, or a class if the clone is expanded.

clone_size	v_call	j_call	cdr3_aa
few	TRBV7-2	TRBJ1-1	CASSSRQTGGEAFF
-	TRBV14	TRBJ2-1	CASSQGRWDYPLGEQFF
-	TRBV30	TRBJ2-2	CAWTRTGLAGPNTGELFF
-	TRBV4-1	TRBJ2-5	CASSQGAAAVLRQETQYF
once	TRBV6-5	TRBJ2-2	CASSYWTENTGELFF
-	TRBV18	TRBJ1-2	CASARDRGSKDDYTF
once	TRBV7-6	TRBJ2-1	CASTEGQGVSTAQFF
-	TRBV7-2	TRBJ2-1	CASSPPPGYREQFF
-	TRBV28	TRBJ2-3	CASSFPGQHTDTQYF
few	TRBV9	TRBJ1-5	CASSAGRNSNQPQHF
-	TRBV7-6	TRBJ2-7	CASSTQTGGVSEQYF
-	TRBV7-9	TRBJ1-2	CASSPPGQNYGYTF
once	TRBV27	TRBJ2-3	CASSTADTQYF
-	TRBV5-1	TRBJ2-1	CASSLVAVEDEQFF